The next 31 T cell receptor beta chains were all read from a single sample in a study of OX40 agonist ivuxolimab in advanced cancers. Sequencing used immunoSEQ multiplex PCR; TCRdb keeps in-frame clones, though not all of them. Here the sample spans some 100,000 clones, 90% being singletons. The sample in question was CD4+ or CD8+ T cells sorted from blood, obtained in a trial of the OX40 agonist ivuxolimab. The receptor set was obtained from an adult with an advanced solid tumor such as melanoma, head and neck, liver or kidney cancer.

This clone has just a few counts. CDR3 coding DNA: TGTGCCAGCAGCTTATCCCGGGGGGCCAACGTCCTGACTTTC. It specifies CASSLSRGANVLTF. J is TRBJ2-6 and V is TRBV5-4; D is ambiguous. V was cut by 2 bases and J by 4 bases, with 7 bases left in between. The CDR3 runs 14 residues. The germline gives CDR1 SGHNT, CDR2 YYREEE (reference sequence).

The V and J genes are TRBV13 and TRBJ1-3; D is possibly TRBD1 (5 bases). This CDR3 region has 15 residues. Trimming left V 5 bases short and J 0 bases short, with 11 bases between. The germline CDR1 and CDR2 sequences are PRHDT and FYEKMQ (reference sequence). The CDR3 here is CASSPQTVSGNTIYF. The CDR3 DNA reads TGTGCCAGCAGCCCTCAGACAGTCTCTGGAAACACCATATATTTT. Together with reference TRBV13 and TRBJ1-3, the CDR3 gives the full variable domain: AAGVIQSPRHLIKEKRETATLKCYPIPRHDTVYWYQQGPGQDPQFLISFYEKMQSDKGSIPDRFSAQQFSDYHSELNMSSLELGDSALYFCASSPQTVSGNTIYFGEGSWLTVV.

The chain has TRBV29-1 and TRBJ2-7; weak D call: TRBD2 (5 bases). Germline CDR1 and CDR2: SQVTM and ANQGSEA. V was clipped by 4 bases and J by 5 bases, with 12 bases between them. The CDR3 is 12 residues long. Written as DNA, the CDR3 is TGCAGCGTTGGAGGGCCTTTGGACGAGCAGTACTTC. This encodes CSVGGPLDEQYF.

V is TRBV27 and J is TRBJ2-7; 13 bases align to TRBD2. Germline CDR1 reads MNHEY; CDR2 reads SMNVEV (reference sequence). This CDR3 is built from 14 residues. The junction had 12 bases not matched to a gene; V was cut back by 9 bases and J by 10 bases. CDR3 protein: CASRPGTSGTSQYF. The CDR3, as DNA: TGTGCCAGTAGGCCCGGGACTAGCGGGACCTCACAGTACTTC.

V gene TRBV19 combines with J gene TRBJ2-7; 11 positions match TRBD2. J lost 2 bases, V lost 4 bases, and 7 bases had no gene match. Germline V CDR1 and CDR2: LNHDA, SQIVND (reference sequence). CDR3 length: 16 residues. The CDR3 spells CASSKTGTSGTYEQYF. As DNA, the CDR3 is TGTGCCAGTAGTAAAACCGGGACTAGCGGAACCTACGAGCAGTACTTC. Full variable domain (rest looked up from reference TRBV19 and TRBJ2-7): DGGITQSPKYLFRKEGQNVTLSCEQNLNHDAMYWYRQDPGQGLRLIYYSQIVNDFQKGDIAEGYSVSREKKESFPLTVTSAQKNPTAFYLCASSKTGTSGTYEQYFGPGTRLTVT.

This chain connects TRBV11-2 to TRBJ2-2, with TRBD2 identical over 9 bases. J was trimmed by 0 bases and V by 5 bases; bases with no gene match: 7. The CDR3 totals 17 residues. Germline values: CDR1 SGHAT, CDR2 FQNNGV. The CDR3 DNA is TGTGCCAGCAGCCACCCGACTAGCGGTGCGAACACCGGGGAGCTGTTTTTT. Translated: CASSHPTSGANTGELFF.

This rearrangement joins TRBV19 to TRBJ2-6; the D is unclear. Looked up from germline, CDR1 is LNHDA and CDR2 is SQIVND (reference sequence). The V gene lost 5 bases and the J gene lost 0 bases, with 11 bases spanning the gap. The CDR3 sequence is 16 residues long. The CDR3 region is CASSSGRSSGANVLTF. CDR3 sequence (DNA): TGTGCCAGTAGTTCTGGCAGAAGCTCTGGGGCCAACGTCCTGACTTTC.

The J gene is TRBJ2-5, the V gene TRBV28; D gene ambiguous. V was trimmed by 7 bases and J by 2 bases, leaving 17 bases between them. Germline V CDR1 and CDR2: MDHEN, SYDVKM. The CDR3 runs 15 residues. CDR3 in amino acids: CASTPLGKLQETQYF. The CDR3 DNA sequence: TGTGCCAGCACCCCCTTAGGAAAGCTTCAAGAGACCCAGTACTTC.

The CDR3 reads CASSLESSYNEQFF. In DNA form, the CDR3 reads TGTGCCAGCAGCTTAGAATCTAGTTACAATGAGCAGTTCTTC. The rearrangement joins TRBV11-2 to TRBJ2-1, with D unclear. Germline values: CDR1 SGHAT, CDR2 FQNNGV. CDR3 length: 14 amino acids. Trimming left V 0 bases short and J 4 bases short, with 7 bases between.

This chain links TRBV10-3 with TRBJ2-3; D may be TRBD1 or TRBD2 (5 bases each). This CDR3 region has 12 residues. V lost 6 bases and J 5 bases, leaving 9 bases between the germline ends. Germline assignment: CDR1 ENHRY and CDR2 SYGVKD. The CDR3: CAIRGELDTQYF. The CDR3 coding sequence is TGTGCCATCAGGGGGGAGCTAGATACGCAGTATTTT.

CDR3 DNA: TGTGCCAGTAGTATTCTGTTACAAGATAATCAGCCCCAGCATTTT. It yields the protein CASSILLQDNQPQHF. This rearrangement joins TRBV19 to TRBJ1-5; D is undetermined. With 3 bases removed from V and 4 bases from J, the gap between germline ends came to 13 bases. This CDR3 is 15 amino acids long. Looked up from germline, CDR1 is LNHDA and CDR2 is SQIVND (reference sequence).

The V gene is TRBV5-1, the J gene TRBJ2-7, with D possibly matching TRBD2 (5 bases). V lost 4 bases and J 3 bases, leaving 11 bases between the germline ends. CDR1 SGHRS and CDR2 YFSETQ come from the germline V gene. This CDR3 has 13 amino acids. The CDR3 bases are TGCGCCAGCAGCAGCGGACCGGGCTACGAGCAGTACTTC. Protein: CASSSGPGYEQYF.

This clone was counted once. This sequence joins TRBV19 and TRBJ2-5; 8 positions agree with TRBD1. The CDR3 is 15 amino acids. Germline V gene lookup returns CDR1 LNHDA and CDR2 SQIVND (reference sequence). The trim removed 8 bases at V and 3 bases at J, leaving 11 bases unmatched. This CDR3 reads CASAAQGAVKETQYF. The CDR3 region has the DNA TGTGCCAGTGCAGCGCAGGGGGCAGTCAAAGAGACCCAGTACTTC. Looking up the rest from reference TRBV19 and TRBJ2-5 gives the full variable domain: DGGITQSPKYLFRKEGQNVTLSCEQNLNHDAMYWYRQDPGQGLRLIYYSQIVNDFQKGDIAEGYSVSREKKESFPLTVTSAQKNPTAFYLCASAAQGAVKETQYFGPGTRLLVL.

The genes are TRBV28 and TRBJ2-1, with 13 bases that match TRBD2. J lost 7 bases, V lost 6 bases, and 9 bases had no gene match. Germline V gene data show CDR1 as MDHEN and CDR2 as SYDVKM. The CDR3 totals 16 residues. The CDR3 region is CASRQGLAGVWNEQFF. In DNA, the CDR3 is TGTGCCAGCAGGCAAGGACTAGCGGGAGTATGGAATGAGCAGTTCTTC.

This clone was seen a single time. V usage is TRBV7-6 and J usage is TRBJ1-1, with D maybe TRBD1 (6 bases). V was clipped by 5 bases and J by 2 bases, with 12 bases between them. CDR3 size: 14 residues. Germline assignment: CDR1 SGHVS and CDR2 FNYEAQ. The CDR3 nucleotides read TGTGCCAGCAGCCCGAGGGGGGGAAACACTGAAGCTTTCTTT. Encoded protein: CASSPRGGNTEAFF.

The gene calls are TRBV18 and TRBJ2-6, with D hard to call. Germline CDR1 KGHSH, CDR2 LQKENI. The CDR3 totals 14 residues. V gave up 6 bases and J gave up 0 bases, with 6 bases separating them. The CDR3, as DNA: TGTGCCAGCTCTCGCTCCTCTGGGGCCAACGTCCTGACTTTC. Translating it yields CASSRSSGANVLTF.

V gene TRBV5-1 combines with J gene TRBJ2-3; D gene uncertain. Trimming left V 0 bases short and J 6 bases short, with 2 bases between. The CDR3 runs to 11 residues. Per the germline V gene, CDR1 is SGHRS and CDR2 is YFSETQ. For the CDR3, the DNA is TGCGCCAGCAGCTTGGATGATACGCAGTATTTT. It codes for CASSLDDTQYF.

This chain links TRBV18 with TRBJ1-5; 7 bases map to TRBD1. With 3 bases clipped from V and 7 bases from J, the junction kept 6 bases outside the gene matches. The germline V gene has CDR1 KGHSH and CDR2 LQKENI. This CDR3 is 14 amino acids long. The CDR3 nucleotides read TGTGCCAGCTCACCCCGACAGGGTATCCAGCCCCAGCATTTT. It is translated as CASSPRQGIQPQHF.

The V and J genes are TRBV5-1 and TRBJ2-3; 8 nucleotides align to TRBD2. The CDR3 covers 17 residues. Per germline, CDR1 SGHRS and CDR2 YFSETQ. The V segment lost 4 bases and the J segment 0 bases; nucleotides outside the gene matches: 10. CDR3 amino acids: CASSPTRSGGSTDTQYF. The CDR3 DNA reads TGCGCCAGCAGCCCTACGCGGAGCGGGGGTAGCACAGATACGCAGTATTTT.

In nucleotides, the CDR3 is TGTGCCAGCAGCTTAGACGGGGGGCCCTACAATGAGCAGTTCTTC. It codes for CASSLDGGPYNEQFF. The V call is TRBV11-2, the J call TRBJ2-1; TRBD2 is a possible D gene (7 bases). Trimming shortened V by 0 bases and J by 2 bases, and 8 bases separated the two germline ends. The CDR3 is 15 amino acids. Germline V gene lookup returns CDR1 SGHAT and CDR2 FQNNGV.

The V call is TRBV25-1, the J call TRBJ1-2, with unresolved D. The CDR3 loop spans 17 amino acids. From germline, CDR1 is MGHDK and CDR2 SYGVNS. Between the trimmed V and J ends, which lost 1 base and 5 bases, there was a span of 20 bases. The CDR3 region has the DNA TGTGCCAGCAGTGAATCCACCGCGCTAAGCCCTCCTTATGGCTACACCTTC. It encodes CASSESTALSPPYGYTF.

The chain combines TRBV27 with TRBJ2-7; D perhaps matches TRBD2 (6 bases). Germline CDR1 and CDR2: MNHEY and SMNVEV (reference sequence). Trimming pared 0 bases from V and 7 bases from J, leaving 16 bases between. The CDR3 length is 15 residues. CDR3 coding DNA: TGTGCCAGCAGTTTATCGGGGCTTGTCAGCGGGGAGCAGTACTTC. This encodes CASSLSGLVSGEQYF.

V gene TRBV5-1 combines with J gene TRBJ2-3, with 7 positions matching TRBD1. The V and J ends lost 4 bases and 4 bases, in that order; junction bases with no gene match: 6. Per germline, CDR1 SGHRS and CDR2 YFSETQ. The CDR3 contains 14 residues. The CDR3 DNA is TGCGCCAGCAGCCCCACAGGGGATGCAGATACGCAGTATTTT. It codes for CASSPTGDADTQYF.

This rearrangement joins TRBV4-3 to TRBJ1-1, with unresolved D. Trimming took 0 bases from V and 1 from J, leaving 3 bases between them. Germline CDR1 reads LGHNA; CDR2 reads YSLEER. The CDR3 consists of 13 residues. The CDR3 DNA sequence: TGCGCCAGCAGCCAAGAACAGAACACTGAAGCTTTCTTT. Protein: CASSQEQNTEAFF.

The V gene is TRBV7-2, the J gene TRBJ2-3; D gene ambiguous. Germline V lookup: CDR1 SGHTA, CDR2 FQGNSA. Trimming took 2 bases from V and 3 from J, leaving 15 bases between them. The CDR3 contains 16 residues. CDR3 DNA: TGTGCCAGCAGCTTATTAGGGAACCTTGGAACAGATACGCAGTATTTT. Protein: CASSLLGNLGTDTQYF.

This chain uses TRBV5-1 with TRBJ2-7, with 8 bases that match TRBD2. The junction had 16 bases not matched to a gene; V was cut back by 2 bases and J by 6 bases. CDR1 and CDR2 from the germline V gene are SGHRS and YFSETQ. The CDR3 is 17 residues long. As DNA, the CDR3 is TGCGCCAGCAGCTTAGGGGTAGCGGGATCACAGTCCCCCGAGCAGTACTTC. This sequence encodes CASSLGVAGSQSPEQYF.

The CDR3 nucleotides read TGCGCCAGCAGCCAAAAACTAGCGGGGGACCCTTATGAGCAGTTCTTC. Translation gives CASSQKLAGDPYEQFF. V usage is TRBV4-3 and J usage is TRBJ2-1; TRBD2 agrees at 11 bases. Germline CDR1 is LGHNA and CDR2 is YSLEER. The CDR3 covers 16 residues. Trimming at V came to 2 bases and at J to 8 bases, leaving 8 bases not matched to a gene.

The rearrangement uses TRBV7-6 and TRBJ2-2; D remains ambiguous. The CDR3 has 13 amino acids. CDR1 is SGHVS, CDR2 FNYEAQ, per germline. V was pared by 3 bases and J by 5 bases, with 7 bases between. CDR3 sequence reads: CASSLIGTGELFF. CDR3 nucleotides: TGTGCCAGCAGCTTGATCGGGACCGGGGAGCTGTTTTTT.

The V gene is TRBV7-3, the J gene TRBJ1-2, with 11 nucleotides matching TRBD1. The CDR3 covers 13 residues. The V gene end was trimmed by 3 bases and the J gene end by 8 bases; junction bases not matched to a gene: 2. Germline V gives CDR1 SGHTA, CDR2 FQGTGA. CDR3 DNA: TGTGCCAGCAGCTTGGACAGGGGGCAAGGCTACACCTTC. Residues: CASSLDRGQGYTF. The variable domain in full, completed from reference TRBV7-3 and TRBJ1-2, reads GAGVSQTPSNKVTEKGKYVELRCDPISGHTALYWYRQSLGQGPEFLIYFQGTGAADDSGLPNDRFFAVRPEGSVSTLKIQRTERGDSAVYLCASSLDRGQGYTFGSGTRLTVV.

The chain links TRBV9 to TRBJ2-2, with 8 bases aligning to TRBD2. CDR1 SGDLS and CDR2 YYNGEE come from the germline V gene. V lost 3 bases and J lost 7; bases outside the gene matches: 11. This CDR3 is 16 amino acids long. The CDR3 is CASSGVSAGGNGELFF. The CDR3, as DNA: TGTGCCAGCAGCGGGGTCAGCGCGGGAGGTAACGGGGAGCTGTTTTTT.

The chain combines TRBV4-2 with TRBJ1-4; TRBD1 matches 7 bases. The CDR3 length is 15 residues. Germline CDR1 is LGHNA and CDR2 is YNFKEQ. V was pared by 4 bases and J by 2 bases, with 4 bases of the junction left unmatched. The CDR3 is CASSPGQATNEKLFF. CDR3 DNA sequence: TGTGCCAGCAGCCCCGGACAGGCGACTAATGAAAAACTGTTTTTT.